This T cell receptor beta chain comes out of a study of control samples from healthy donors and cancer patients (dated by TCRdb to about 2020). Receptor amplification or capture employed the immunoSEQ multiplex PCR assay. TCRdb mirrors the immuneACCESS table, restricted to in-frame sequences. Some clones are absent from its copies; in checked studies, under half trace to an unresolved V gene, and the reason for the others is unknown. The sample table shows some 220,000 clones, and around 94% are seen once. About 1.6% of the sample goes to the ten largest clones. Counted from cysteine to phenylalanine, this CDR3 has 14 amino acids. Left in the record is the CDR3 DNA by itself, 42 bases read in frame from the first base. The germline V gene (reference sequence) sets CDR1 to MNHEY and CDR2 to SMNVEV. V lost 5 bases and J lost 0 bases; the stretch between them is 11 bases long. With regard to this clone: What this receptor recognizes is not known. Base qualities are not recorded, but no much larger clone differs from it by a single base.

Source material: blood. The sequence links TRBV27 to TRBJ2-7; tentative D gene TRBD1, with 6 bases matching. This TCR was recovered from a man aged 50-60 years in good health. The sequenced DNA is TGTGCCAGCAGTCTCCGGGACAACTCCTACGAGCAGTACTTC. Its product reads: CASSLRDNSYEQYF.